The clone carrying this T cell receptor beta chain was detected only a few times. Its antigen is not known. The sample belongs to a study of T-cell reconstitution after alpha-beta-depleted transplantation in children. V lost 4 bases and J lost 3; bases outside the gene matches: 14. The germline V gene encodes CDR1 SGHAT and CDR2 FQNNGV. The CDR3 consists of 18 residues. The library targeted TCRbeta and was prepared with unique molecular identifiers. A single record per CDR3 protein comes from TCRdb applying MiXCR to the PCR reads. The sample yields some 350,000 distinct CDR3 sequences, 15% to 20% seen once. Notes on the study in general: Day-60 TCRbeta diversity that was high in some patients was derived from surviving recipient T cells and thymic progenitors. As was reported, about two months after transplant, alpha-beta T cells came from several hundred expanded graft clones. T-cell counts and diversity were attributed mostly to newly produced T cells one year after transplant.

The V gene is TRBV11-2, the J gene TRBJ2-1; 8 nucleotides agree with TRBD2. The sequence was collected from a male patient under 10 years old who had a stem cell transplant for acute lymphoblastic leukemia, so the T cells may come from the graft donor. Sequencing used PBMCs, mostly from graft donor cells, obtained 360 days after TCRalphabeta/CD19-depleted stem cell transplant. CDR3 protein: CASSYTINPGLDYNEQFF. In DNA form, the CDR3 reads TGTGCCAGCAGCTACACCATAAACCCGGGACTAGACTACAATGAGCAGTTCTTC. Together with reference TRBV11-2 and TRBJ2-1, the CDR3 gives the full variable domain: EAGVAQSPRYKIIEKRQSVAFWCNPISGHATLYWYQQILGQGPKLLIQFQNNGVVDDSQLPKDRFSAERLKGVDSTLKIQPAKLEDSAVYLCASSYTINPGLDYNEQFFGPGTRLTVL.